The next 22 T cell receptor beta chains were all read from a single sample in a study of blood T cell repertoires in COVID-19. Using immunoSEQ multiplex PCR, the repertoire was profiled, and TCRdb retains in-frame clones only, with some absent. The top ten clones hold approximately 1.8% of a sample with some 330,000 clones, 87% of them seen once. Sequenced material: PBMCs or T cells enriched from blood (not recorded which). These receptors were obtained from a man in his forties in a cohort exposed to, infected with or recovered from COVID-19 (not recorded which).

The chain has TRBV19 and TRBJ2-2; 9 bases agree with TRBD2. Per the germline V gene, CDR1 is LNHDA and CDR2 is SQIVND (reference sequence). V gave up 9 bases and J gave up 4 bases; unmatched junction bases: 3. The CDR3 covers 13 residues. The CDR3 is CASRGGGTGELFF. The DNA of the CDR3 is TGTGCCAGCCGCGGGGGGGGCACCGGGGAGCTGTTTTTT.

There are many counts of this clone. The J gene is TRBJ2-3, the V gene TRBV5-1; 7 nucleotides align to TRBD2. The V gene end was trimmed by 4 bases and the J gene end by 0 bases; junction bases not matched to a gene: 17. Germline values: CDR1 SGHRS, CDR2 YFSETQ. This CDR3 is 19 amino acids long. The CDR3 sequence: CASSPRMVAGPFSTDTQYF. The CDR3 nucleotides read TGCGCCAGCAGCCCCAGAATGGTAGCGGGCCCCTTTAGCACAGATACGCAGTATTTT. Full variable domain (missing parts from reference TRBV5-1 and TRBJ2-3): KAGVTQTPRYLIKTRGQQVTLSCSPISGHRSVSWYQQTPGQGLQFLFEYFSETQRNKGNFPGRFSGRQFSNSRSEMNVSTLELGDSALYLCASSPRMVAGPFSTDTQYFGPGTRLTVL.

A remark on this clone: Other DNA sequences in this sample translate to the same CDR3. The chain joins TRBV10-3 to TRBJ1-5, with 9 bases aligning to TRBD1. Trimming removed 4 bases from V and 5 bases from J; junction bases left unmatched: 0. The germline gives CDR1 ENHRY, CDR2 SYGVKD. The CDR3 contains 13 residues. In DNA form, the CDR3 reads TGTGCCATCAGTGGGACAGGGGATCAGCCCCAGCATTTT. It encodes CAISGTGDQPQHF.

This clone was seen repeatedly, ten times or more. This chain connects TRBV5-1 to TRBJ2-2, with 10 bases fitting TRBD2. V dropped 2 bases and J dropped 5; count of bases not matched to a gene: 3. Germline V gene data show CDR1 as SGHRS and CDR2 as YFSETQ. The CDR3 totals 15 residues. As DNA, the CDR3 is TGCGCCAGCAGCTTTCAACTAGCGGGAACCGGGGAGCTGTTTTTT. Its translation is CASSFQLAGTGELFF.

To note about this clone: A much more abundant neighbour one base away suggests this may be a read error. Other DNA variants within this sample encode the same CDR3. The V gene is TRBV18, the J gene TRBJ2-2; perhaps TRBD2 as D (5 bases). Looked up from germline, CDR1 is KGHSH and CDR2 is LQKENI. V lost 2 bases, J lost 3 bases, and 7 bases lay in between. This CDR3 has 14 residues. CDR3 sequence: CASSPTGYTGELFF. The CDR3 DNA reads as TGTGCCAGCTCACCAACGGGGTACACCGGGGAGCTGTTTTTT.

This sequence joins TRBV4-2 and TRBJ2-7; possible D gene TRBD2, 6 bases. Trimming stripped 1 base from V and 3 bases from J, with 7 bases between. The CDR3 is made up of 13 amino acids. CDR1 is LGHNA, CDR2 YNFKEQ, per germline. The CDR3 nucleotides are TGTGCCAGCAGCCAAGCGGGAGTCTACGAGCAGTACTTC. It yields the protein CASSQAGVYEQYF.

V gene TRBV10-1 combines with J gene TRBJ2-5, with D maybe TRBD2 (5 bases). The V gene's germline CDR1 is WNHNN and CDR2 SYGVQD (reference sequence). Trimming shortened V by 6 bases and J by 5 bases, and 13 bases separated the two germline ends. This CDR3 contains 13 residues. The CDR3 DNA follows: TGCGCCAGCAGCGGACTGGGCCGGGAGACCCAGTACTTC. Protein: CASSGLGRETQYF.

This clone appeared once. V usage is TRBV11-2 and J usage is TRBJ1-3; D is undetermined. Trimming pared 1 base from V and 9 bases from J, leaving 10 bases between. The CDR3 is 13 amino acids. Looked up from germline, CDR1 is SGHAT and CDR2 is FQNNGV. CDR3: CASSLGGGSTIYF. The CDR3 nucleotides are TGTGCCAGCAGCTTAGGCGGCGGTAGCACCATATATTTT.

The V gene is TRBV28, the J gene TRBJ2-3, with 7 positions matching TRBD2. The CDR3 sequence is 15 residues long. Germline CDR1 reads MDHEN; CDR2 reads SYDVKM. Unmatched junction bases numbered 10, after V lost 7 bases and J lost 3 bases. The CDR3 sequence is CASTPLASGTDTQYF. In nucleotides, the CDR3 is TGTGCCAGCACCCCACTAGCGTCTGGGACAGATACGCAGTATTTT.

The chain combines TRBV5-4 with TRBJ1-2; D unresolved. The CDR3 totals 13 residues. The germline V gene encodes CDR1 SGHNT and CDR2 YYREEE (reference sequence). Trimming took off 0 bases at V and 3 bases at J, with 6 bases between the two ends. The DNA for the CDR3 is TGTGCCAGCAGCTTGGATCAGGACTATGGCTACACCTTC. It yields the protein CASSLDQDYGYTF.

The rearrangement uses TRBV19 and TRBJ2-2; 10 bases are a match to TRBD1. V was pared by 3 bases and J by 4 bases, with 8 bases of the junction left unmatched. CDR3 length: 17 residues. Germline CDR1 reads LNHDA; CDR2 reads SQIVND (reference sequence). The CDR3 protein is CASSIQKGQGGTGELFF. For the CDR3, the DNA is TGTGCCAGTAGTATCCAAAAAGGACAGGGGGGCACCGGGGAGCTGTTTTTT. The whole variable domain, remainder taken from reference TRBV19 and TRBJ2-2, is DGGITQSPKYLFRKEGQNVTLSCEQNLNHDAMYWYRQDPGQGLRLIYYSQIVNDFQKGDIAEGYSVSREKKESFPLTVTSAQKNPTAFYLCASSIQKGQGGTGELFFGEGSRLTVL.

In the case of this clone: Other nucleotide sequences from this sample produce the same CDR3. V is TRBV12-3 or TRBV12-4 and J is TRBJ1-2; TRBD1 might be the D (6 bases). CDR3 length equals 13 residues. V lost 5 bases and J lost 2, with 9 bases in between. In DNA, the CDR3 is TGTGCCAGCAGTCCGGGGGGCAACTATGGCTACACCTTC. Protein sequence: CASSPGGNYGYTF.

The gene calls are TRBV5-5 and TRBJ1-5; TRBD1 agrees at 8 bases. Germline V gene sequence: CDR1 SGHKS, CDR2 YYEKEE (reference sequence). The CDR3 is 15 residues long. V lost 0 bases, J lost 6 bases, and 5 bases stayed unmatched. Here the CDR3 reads CASSLAGTGGQPQHF. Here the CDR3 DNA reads TGTGCCAGCAGCTTGGCCGGTACAGGGGGTCAGCCCCAGCATTTT.

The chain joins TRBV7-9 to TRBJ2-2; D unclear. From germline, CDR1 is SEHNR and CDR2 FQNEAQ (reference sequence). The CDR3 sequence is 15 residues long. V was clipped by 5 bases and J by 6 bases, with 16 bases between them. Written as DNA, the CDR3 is TGTGCCAGCAGCCCCTCCACCCTGGGCGCCGGGGAGCTGTTTTTT. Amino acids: CASSPSTLGAGELFF.

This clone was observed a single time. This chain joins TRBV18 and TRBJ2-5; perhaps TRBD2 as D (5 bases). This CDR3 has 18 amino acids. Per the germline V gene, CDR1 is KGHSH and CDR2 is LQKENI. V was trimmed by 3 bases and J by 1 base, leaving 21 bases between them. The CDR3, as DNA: TGTGCCAGCTCACCGGGTTTCGGGATGGGCCGCTTCCAAGAGACCCAGTACTTC. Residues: CASSPGFGMGRFQETQYF.

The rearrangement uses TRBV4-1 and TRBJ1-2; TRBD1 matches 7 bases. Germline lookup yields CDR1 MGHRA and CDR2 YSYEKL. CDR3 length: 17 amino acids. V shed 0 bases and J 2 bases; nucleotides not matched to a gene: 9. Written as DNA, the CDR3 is TGCGCCAGCAGCCAAGAGCCCGGGACAGAACTCAACTATGGCTACACCTTC. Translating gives CASSQEPGTELNYGYTF.

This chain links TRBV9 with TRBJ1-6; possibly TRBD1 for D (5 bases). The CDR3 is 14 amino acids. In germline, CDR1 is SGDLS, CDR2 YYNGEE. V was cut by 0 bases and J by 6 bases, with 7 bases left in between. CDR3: CASSVAGSNSPLHF. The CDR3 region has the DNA TGTGCCAGCAGCGTAGCAGGGTCTAATTCACCCCTCCACTTT.

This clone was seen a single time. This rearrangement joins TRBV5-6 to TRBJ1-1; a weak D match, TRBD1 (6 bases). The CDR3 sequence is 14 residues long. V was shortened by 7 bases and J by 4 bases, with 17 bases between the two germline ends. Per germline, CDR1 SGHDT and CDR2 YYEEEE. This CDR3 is CASFLMGAGTEAFF. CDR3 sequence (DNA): TGTGCCAGCTTTCTTATGGGGGCGGGCACTGAAGCTTTCTTT.

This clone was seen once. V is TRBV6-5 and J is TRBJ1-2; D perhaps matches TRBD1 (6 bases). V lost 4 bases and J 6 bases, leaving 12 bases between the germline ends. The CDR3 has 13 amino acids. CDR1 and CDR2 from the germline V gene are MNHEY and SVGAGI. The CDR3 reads CASSWSRGNGYTF. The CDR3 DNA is TGTGCCAGCAGTTGGTCCAGGGGAAATGGCTACACCTTC.

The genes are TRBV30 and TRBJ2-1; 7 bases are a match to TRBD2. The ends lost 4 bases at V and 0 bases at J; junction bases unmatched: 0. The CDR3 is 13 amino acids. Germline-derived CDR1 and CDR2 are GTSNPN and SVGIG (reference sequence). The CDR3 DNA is TGTGCCTGGACTAGCGGCTCCTACAATGAGCAGTTCTTC. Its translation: CAWTSGSYNEQFF.

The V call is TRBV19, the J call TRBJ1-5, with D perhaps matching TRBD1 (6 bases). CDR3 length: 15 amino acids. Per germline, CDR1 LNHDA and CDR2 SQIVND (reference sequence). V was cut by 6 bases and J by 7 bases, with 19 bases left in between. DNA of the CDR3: TGTGCCAGTAGCCTACAAACAGGGCTGGGGCAGCCCCAGCATTTT. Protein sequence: CASSLQTGLGQPQHF.

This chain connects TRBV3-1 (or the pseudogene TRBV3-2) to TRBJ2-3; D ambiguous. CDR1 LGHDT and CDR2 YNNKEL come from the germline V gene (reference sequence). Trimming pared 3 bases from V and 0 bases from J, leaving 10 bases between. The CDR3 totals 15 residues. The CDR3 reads CASSQEVRSTDTQYF. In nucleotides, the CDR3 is TGTGCCAGCAGCCAGGAAGTCAGGAGCACAGATACGCAGTATTTT.